This T cell receptor (beta chain) originates from a study of Ad26.COV2.S vaccination and SARS-CoV-2 variants. Study-level findings and limits: Placebo and vaccine recipients had non-spike TCR breadth that was similar.

V trimming: 4 bases; J trimming: 4 bases; junction bases outside the gene matches: 8. The CDR3 sequence is 15 residues long. The V gene's germline CDR1 is SGHVS and CDR2 FNYEAQ. Profiling relied on immunoSEQ multiplex PCR, and the TCRdb table lists in-frame clones only, not all of them. This table has 300,000 to 400,000 clones, 88% appearing once. A remark on this clone: Its antigen is as yet unknown.

Treatment given: some 20 received Ad26.COV2.S at low or high dose, single or two shots; 5 received placebo; per-sample allocation not given. Samples were taken on day 63 after the first vaccine or placebo injection. The source was peripheral blood, collected in a trial of Ad26.COV2.S vaccine versus placebo. This receptor was taken from a person aged 18-60 years who received the Ad26.COV2.S COVID-19 vaccine or a placebo. This sequence joins TRBV7-6 and TRBJ2-7; 9 bases match TRBD1. CDR3 region: CASSSRQGVLYEQYF. The CDR3 DNA reads as TGTGCCAGCAGCTCCCGACAGGGGGTTTTGTACGAGCAGTACTTC.